The 7 T cell receptor beta chains reported below all come from one sample, sequenced in a study of T cell responses to AZD1222 COVID-19 vaccine. Profiling relied on immunoSEQ multiplex PCR, and the TCRdb table lists in-frame clones only, not all of them. The repertoire holds 75,000 to 90,000 clones, with roughly 80% as singletons. This specimen consisted of peripheral blood, obtained on day 0 of AZD1222 vaccination. The receptors shown here come from an adult in good health.

In its sample, this clone was seen once. This chain uses TRBV18 with TRBJ2-3, with 10 bases aligning to TRBD1. The CDR3 has 16 residues. The germline gives CDR1 KGHSH, CDR2 LQKENI. Germline trimming cut 6 bases from V and 1 base from J; bases unmatched to any gene: 7. CDR3 protein: CASSPGQGLGTDTQYF. As DNA, the CDR3 is TGTGCCAGCTCGCCGGGACAGGGGCTAGGCACAGATACGCAGTATTTT.

V usage is TRBV15 and J usage is TRBJ2-3; D ambiguous. Germline V lookup: CDR1 LNHNV, CDR2 YYDKDF (reference sequence). This CDR3 contains 16 residues. V was pared by 0 bases and J by 3 bases, with 13 bases between. This chain's CDR3 is CATSRDSRRGTDTQYF. The CDR3 coding sequence is TGTGCCACCAGCAGAGATAGTCGTCGTGGTACAGATACGCAGTATTTT. The full variable domain, in which reference TRBV15 and TRBJ2-3 provide the parts outside the CDR3, is DAMVIQNPRYQVTQFGKPVTLSCSQTLNHNVMYWYQQKSSQAPKLLFHYYDKDFNNEADTPDNFQSRRPNTSFCFLDIRSPGLGDTAMYLCATSRDSRRGTDTQYFGPGTRLTVL.

This rearrangement joins TRBV6-4 to TRBJ1-1; perhaps TRBD1 as D (6 bases). Between the trimmed V and J ends, which lost 4 bases and 4 bases, there was a span of 10 bases. CDR1 MRHNA and CDR2 SNTAGT come from the germline V gene. The CDR3 is made up of 13 amino acids. CDR3 residues: CASSAEGGTEAFF. Here the CDR3 DNA reads TGTGCCAGCAGTGCCGAGGGGGGCACTGAAGCTTTCTTT.

The gene calls are TRBV5-1 and TRBJ2-3, with TRBD2 identical over 12 bases. V lost 1 base, J lost 6 bases, and 9 bases stayed unmatched. In germline, CDR1 is SGHRS, CDR2 YFSETQ. The CDR3 has 17 residues. CDR3: CASSLSGLAGTGDTQYF. CDR3 sequence (DNA): TGCGCCAGCAGCTTGAGTGGACTAGCGGGAACGGGTGATACGCAGTATTTT.

The chain carries TRBV4-1 and TRBJ2-2; a possible D gene is TRBD1 (5 bases). The CDR3 is made up of 14 amino acids. Germline V gene data show CDR1 as MGHRA and CDR2 as YSYEKL. V lost 6 bases and J lost 2, with 10 bases in between. The CDR3, as DNA: TGCGCCAGCAGACCCACAGGAAACACCGGGGAGCTGTTTTTT. Translated: CASRPTGNTGELFF.

This clone was recorded only once. The chain carries TRBV18 and TRBJ1-3; a possible D gene is TRBD1 (6 bases). This CDR3 comprises 18 residues. CDR1 and CDR2 (germline): KGHSH, LQKENI. The germline V and J ends were trimmed by 2 bases and 1 base, with 18 bases remaining between them. CDR3 loop: CASSPSEQGLGSGNTIYF. The CDR3 coding sequence is TGTGCCAGCTCACCAAGCGAACAGGGATTAGGATCTGGAAACACCATATATTTT. Full variable domain (rest looked up from reference TRBV18 and TRBJ1-3): NAGVMQNPRHLVRRRGQEARLRCSPMKGHSHVYWYRQLPEEGLKFMVYLQKENIIDESGMPKERFSAEFPKEGPSILRIQQVVRGDSAAYFCASSPSEQGLGSGNTIYFGEGSWLTVV.

The chain is built from TRBV5-6 and TRBJ2-7; 9 bases match TRBD2. Germline lookup yields CDR1 SGHDT and CDR2 YYEEEE. The J segment lost 3 bases and the V segment lost 1 base, leaving 11 bases of the junction unmatched. There are 17 residues in the CDR3. In nucleotides, the CDR3 is TGTGCCAGCAGCTTGTGGACGACTAGCGGATCGTTCTACGAGCAGTACTTC. Protein: CASSLWTTSGSFYEQYF.